This T cell receptor beta chain was observed in a study of T-cell reconstitution after alpha-beta-depleted transplantation in children. There are many counts of this clonotype. Its target is not known. For TCRbeta, the library was prepared with unique molecular identifiers. TCRdb recomputed calls from the PCR reads with MiXCR, one row per CDR3 protein. Counted here are around 440,000 distinct CDR3 sequences, roughly a tenth occurring once; the ten biggest clones make up around 2%. Study findings and constraints: Alpha-beta T cells about two months after transplant reportedly derived from several hundred expanded graft clones. After one year, T-cell counts and TCRbeta diversity mostly came from new T cells. Several patients had high TCRbeta diversity at day 60; it came from surviving recipient T cells and thymic progenitors.

V was clipped by 6 bases and J by 8 bases, with 10 bases between them. This CDR3 is 11 amino acids long. Germline CDR1 and CDR2: SEHNR and FQNEAQ (reference sequence). The V and J genes are TRBV7-9 and TRBJ1-2; D is uncertain. The TCR sequence derives from a child between 2 and 9 years old with inherited bone marrow failure, due to receive a stem cell transplant. Source: PBMCs, taken before TCRalphabeta/CD19-depleted stem cell transplant. CDR3 protein: CASRSFNGYTF. The CDR3 DNA is TGTGCCAGCAGATCGTTTAACGGCTACACCTTC. The full variable domain, completed using reference TRBV7-9 and TRBJ1-2, is DTGVSQNPRHKITKRGQNVTFRCDPISEHNRLYWYRQTLGQGPEFLTYFQNEAQLEKSRLLSDRFSAERPKGSFSTLEIQRTEQGDSAMYLCASRSFNGYTFGSGTRLTVV.